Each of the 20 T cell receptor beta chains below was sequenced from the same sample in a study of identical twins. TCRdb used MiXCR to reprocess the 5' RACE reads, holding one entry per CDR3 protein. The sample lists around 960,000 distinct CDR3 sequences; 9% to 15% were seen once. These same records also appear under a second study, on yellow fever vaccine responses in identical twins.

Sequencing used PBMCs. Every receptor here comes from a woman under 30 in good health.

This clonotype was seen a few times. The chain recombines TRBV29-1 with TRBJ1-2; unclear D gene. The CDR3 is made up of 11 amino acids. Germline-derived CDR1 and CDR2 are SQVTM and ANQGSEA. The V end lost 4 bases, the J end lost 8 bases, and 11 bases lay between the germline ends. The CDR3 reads CSVGADRGYTF. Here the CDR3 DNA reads TGCAGCGTTGGGGCCGATCGAGGCTACACCTTC.

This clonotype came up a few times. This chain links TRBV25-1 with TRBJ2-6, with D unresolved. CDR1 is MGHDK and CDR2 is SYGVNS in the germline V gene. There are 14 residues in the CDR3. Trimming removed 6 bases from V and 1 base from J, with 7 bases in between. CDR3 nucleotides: TGTGCCAGCAGCGACATGTCTGGGGCCAACGTCCTGACTTTC. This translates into CASSDMSGANVLTF.

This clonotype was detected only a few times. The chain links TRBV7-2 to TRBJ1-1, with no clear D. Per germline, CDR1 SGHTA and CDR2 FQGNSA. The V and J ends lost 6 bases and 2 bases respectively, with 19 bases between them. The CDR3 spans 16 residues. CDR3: CASRSGVEPINTEAFF. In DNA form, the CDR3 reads TGTGCCAGCAGATCCGGCGTGGAGCCGATAAACACTGAAGCTTTCTTT.

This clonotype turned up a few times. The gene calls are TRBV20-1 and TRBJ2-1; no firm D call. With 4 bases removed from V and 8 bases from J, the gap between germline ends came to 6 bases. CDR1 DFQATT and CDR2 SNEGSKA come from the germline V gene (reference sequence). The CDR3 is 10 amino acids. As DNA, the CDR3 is TGCAGTGCTATTGGTGATGAGCAGTTCTTC. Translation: CSAIGDEQFF.

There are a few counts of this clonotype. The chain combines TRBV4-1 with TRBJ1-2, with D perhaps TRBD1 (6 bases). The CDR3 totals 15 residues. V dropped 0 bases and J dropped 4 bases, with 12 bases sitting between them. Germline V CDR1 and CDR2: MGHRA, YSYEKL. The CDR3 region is CASSQDAGAPYGYTF. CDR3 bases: TGCGCCAGCAGCCAAGATGCAGGGGCGCCCTATGGCTACACCTTC.

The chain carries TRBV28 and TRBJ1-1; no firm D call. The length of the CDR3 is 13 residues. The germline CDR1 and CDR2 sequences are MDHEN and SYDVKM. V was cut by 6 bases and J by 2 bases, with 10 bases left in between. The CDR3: CASRTPENTEAFF. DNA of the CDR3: TGTGCCAGCAGAACCCCAGAAAACACTGAAGCTTTCTTT.

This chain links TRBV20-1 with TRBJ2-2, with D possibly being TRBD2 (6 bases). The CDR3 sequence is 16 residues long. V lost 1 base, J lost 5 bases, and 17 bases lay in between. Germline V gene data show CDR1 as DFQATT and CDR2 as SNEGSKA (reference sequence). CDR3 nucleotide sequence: TGCAGTGCTAGAGCACAGACTAGGCTGGGGACCGGGGAGCTGTTTTTT. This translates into CSARAQTRLGTGELFF.

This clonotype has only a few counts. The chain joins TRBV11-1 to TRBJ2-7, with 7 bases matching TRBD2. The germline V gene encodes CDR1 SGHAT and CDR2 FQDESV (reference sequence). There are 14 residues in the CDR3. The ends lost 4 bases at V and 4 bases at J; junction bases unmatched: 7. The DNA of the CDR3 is TGTGCCAGCAGCTCGTGGGAGGGGAATTACGAGCAGTACTTC. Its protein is CASSSWEGNYEQYF.

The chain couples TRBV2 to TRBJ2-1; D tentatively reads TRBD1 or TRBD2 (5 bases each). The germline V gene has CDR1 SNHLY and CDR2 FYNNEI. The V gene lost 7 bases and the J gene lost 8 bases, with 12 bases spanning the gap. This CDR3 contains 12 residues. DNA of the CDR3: TGTGCCAGCACCGGGGCCATGGATGAGCAGTTCTTC. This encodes CASTGAMDEQFF.

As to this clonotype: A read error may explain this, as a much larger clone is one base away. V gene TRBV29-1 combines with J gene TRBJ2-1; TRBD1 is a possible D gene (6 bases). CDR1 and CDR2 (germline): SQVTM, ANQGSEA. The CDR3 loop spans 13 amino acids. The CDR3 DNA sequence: TGCAACGTTGAAGACAGGCTCGAAAATGAGCAGTTCTTC. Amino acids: CNVEDRLENEQFF.

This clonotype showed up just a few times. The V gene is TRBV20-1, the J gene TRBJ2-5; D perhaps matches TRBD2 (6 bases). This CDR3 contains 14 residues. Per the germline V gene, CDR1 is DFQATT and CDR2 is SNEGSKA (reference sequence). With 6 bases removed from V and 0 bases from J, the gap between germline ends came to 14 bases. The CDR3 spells CSANPRDYQETQYF. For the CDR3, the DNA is TGCAGTGCCAATCCCCGGGACTACCAAGAGACCCAGTACTTC.

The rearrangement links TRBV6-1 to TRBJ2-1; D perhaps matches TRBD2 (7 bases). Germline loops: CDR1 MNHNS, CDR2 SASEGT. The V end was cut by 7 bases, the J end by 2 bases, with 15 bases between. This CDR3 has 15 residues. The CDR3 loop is CASTAKGGAYNEQFF. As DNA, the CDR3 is TGTGCCAGCACCGCTAAAGGGGGGGCCTACAATGAGCAGTTCTTC.

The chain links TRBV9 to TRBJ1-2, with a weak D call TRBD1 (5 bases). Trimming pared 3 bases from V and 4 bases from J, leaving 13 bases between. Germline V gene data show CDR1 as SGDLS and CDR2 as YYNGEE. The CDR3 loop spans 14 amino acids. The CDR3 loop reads CASSAEGRSYGYTF. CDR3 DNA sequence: TGTGCCAGCAGCGCCGAGGGACGGAGCTATGGCTACACCTTC.

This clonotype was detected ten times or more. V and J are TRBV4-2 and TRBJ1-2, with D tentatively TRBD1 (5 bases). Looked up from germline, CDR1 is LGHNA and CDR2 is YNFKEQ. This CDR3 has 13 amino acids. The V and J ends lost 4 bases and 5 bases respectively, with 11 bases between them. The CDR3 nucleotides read TGTGCCAGCAGCCTCTCAGGGTGGTATGGCTACACCTTC. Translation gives CASSLSGWYGYTF.

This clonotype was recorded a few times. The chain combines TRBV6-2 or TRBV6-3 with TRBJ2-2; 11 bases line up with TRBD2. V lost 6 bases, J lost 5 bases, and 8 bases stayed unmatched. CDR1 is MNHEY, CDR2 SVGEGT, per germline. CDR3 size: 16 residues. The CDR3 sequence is CASRPTSGRGTGELFF. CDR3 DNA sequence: TGTGCCAGCAGGCCTACTAGCGGGAGAGGGACCGGGGAGCTGTTTTTT.

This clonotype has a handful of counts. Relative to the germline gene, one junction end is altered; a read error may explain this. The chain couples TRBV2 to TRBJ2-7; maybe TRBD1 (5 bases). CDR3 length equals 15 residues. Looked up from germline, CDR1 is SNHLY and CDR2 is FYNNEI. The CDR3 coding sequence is TGTGCCAGCAGTGAAGGGGTTGACAGCTCCCACGAGCAGTACTTC. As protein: CASSEGVDSSHEQYF.

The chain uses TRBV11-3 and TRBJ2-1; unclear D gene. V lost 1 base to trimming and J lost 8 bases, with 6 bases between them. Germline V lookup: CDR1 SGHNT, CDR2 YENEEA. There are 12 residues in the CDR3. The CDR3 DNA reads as TGTGCCAGCAGCTTAGGGTTTTATGAGCAGTTCTTC. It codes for CASSLGFYEQFF.

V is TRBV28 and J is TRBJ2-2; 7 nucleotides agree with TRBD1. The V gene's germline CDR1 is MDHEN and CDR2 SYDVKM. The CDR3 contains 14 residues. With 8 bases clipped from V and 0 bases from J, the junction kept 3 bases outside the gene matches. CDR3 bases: TGTGCCAGCGGGGACAGTACGAACACCGGGGAGCTGTTTTTT. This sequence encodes CASGDSTNTGELFF. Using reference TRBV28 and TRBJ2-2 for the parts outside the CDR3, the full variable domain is DVKVTQSSRYLVKRTGEKVFLECVQDMDHENMFWYRQDPGLGLRLIYFSYDVKMKEKGDIPEGYSVSREKKERFSLILESASTNQTSMYLCASGDSTNTGELFFGEGSRLTVL.

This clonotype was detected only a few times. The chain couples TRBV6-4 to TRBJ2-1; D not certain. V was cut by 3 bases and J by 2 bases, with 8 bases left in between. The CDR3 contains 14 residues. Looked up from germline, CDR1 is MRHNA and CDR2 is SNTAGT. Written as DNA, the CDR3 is TGTGCCAGCAGTGAGAGCTTTACCTACAATGAGCAGTTCTTC. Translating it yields CASSESFTYNEQFF.

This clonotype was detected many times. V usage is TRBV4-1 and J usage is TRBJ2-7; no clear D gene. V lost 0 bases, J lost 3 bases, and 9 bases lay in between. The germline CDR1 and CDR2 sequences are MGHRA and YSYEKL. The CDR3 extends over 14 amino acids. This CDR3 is CASSQEPGSYEQYV. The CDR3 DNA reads TGCGCCAGCAGCCAAGAGCCAGGTAGCTACGAGCAGTACGTC.